This T cell receptor (beta chain) was observed in a study of T cell responses to AZD1222 COVID-19 vaccine. Whole-study results and caveats: Spike-specific TCR breadth rose after two AZD1222 doses, and depth rose as well. Females outnumbered males among donors, who were mostly white British; clonal diversity was possibly underestimated.

Only one count was recorded for this clone. Its cognate antigen is unknown. Clones were sequenced by immunoSEQ multiplex PCR, and TCRdb holds only the in-frame ones, with some missing. The sample consists of some 100,000 clones, 90% of them appearing once. Trimming pared 4 bases from V and 10 bases from J, leaving 16 bases between. This CDR3 has 13 amino acids. Germline lookup yields CDR1 LGHDT and CDR2 YNNKEL (reference sequence). V and J are TRBV3-1 (or the pseudogene TRBV3-2) and TRBJ1-1; no clear D. The material was peripheral blood, obtained on day 0 of AZD1222 vaccination. This clonotype originated in an adult in good health. The CDR3 protein is CASSLPGLRRAFF. CDR3 nucleotides: TGTGCCAGCAGCCTCCCGGGCCTTCGAAGAGCTTTCTTT.